Below are 32 T cell receptor beta chains sequenced from a single sample in a study of regulatory T cells in long-lasting Graves disease. iRepertoire HTBI primers and Arm-PCR of CDR3 regions built TCR beta libraries. One entry per CDR3 protein results from TCRdb running MiXCR on the multiplex PCR reads. This table has 200,000 to 300,000 distinct CDR3 sequences, around 21% appearing once. The time point denotes: newly diagnosed GD, antithyroid drugs for less than 3 months. Researchers made the TCR library from RNA that was extracted from PBMCs. Specimen: peripheral blood mononuclear cells (PBMCs), collected at new diagnosis, from a patient treated with antithyroid drugs. The receptors shown here come from a female donor with Graves disease.

This rearrangement joins TRBV6-2 or TRBV6-3 to TRBJ2-3; 12 bases are a match to TRBD2. V lost 1 base, J lost 5 bases, and 13 bases stayed unmatched. This CDR3 region has 19 residues. CDR1 and CDR2 (germline): MNHEY, SVGEGT. The CDR3 reads CASSYFRTSGETPIDTQYF. As DNA, the CDR3 is TGTGCCAGCAGTTACTTCAGGACTAGCGGGGAAACCCCAATAGATACGCAGTATTTT.

The chain employs TRBV7-2 and TRBJ2-6, with 7 positions matching TRBD2. This CDR3 is 18 amino acids long. V trimming: 5 bases; J trimming: 0 bases; junction bases outside the gene matches: 10. In germline, CDR1 is SGHTA, CDR2 FQGNSA. The DNA of the CDR3 is TGTGCCAGCAGCCCAAGTCCTAGCGGTTTCTCTGGGGCCAACGTCCTGACTTTC. The encoded protein is CASSPSPSGFSGANVLTF.

This clonotype was found many times. The chain couples TRBV7-4 to TRBJ2-1, with D perhaps assigned TRBD1 or TRBD2 (6 bases each). The ends were cut back, 5 bases at V and 11 bases at J, with 16 bases in the middle. CDR1 is SGHVT, CDR2 SQSDAQ, per germline. This CDR3 comprises 13 residues. The DNA for the CDR3 is TGTGCCAGCAGCCCTAAGGTGGGGGGCCAGCAGTTCTTC. Translated: CASSPKVGGQQFF.

This clonotype occurred a few times. The rearrangement uses TRBV6-2 or TRBV6-3 and TRBJ1-6; tentative D call: TRBD1 (5 bases). The CDR3 is made up of 13 amino acids. V lost 2 bases, J lost 14 bases, and 13 bases lay in between. CDR1 is MNHEY, CDR2 SVGEGT, per germline. The CDR3, as DNA: TGTGCCAGCAGTTACGGGGGTTTAGACACCCTCCACTTT. It codes for CASSYGGLDTLHF.

This clonotype was picked up many times. V and J are TRBV19 and TRBJ2-3; 8 bases fit TRBD2. This CDR3 has 15 amino acids. CDR1 LNHDA and CDR2 SQIVND come from the germline V gene (reference sequence). V gave up 4 bases and J gave up 1 base; unmatched junction bases: 4. The CDR3 coding sequence is TGTGCCAGTAGTAAAGCGGGAGTCGGCACAGATACGCAGTATTTT. As protein: CASSKAGVGTDTQYF.

Ten or more counts support this clonotype. This chain uses TRBV7-9 with TRBJ1-1, with 12 bases fitting TRBD1. Germline V gene lookup returns CDR1 SEHNR and CDR2 FQNEAQ (reference sequence). This CDR3 is 16 amino acids long. Germline trimming cut 1 base from V and 4 bases from J; bases unmatched to any gene: 4. In nucleotides, the CDR3 is TGTGCCAGCAGCTTAGACCCGGGACAGGGGGCCACTGAAGCTTTCTTT. Translating it yields CASSLDPGQGATEAFF.

This clonotype was detected many times. The V call is TRBV6-1, the J call TRBJ1-4; perhaps TRBD1 as D (5 bases). Per germline, CDR1 MNHNS and CDR2 SASEGT. Trimming removed 6 bases from V and 8 bases from J, with 16 bases in between. This CDR3 contains 14 residues. CDR3 loop: CASRDPGAAEKLFF. CDR3 nucleotides: TGTGCCAGCAGGGATCCCGGGGCTGCGGAAAAACTGTTTTTT.

Many counts were recorded for this clonotype. The chain uses TRBV12-3 or TRBV12-4 and TRBJ2-7; D not certain. The CDR3 is 11 residues long. Between the trimmed V and J ends, which lost 5 bases and 5 bases, there was a span of 7 bases. DNA for the CDR3: TGTGCCAGCAGTGAGATTAACGAGCAGTACTTC. It yields the protein CASSEINEQYF.

About this clonotype: Being one base from a much bigger clone, this may be a read error. This chain uses TRBV18 with TRBJ2-1; D unclear. The CDR3 is 12 residues long. CDR1 is KGHSH, CDR2 LQKENI, per germline. The DNA of the CDR3 is TGTGCCGGCTCAAGTGACCATGAGAGGCAGTTCTTC. This translates into CAGSSDHERQFF.

This clonotype was detected ten times or more. This chain joins TRBV20-1 and TRBJ2-7; tentatively, D is TRBD1 or TRBD2 (5 bases each). This CDR3 is 14 amino acids long. Looked up from germline, CDR1 is DFQATT and CDR2 is SNEGSKA (reference sequence). Trimming stripped 3 bases from V and 2 bases from J, with 14 bases between. The DNA for the CDR3 is TGCAGTGCTAGGGGGACGACTGGTGCCTACGAGCAGTACTTC. Protein: CSARGTTGAYEQYF.

As to this clonotype: This may be a read error, as it is one base from a much larger clone. The CDR3 here is CASSQRWTRSNQPQHF. The CDR3 nucleotides read TGCGCCAGCAGCCAGAGGTGGACCCGGAGCAATCAGCCCCAGCATTTT. The V gene is TRBV4-3, the J gene TRBJ1-5; D is unresolved. The CDR3 has 16 amino acids. Germline assignment: CDR1 LGHNA and CDR2 YSLEER. V was cut by 3 bases and J by 1 base, with 13 bases left in between.

The chain uses TRBV7-9 and TRBJ2-3; D remains unclear. V was shortened by 2 bases and J by 5 bases, with 5 bases between the two germline ends. Germline assignment: CDR1 SEHNR and CDR2 FQNEAQ (reference sequence). The CDR3 runs 12 residues. CDR3 sequence reads: CASSLFLDTQYF. The CDR3 DNA reads TGTGCCAGCAGCTTATTCTTAGATACGCAGTATTTT.

This clonotype was counted a few times. The chain uses TRBV10-3 and TRBJ1-5; 8 bases align to TRBD1. V shed 2 bases, J shed 0 bases, and the junction held 3 bases outside the gene matches. The germline gives CDR1 ENHRY, CDR2 SYGVKD. This CDR3 is 16 amino acids long. The CDR3 DNA follows: TGTGCCATCAGTGAGCGACAGGGGTTTAGCAATCAGCCCCAGCATTTT. This encodes CAISERQGFSNQPQHF.

About this clonotype itself: A much larger clone lies one base from this, so it may be a read error. V is TRBV7-2 and J is TRBJ2-1; 9 nucleotides agree with TRBD2. J lost 12 bases, V lost 6 bases, and 18 bases had no gene match. The V gene's germline CDR1 is SGHTA and CDR2 FQGNSA. The CDR3 totals 16 residues. The CDR3 DNA reads TGTGCCAGCAGTTCGACCGGGACTAGCTTCGGCTTAGGGCAGTTCTTC. Translation gives CASSSTGTSFGLGQFF.

There are a few counts of this clonotype. Because the CDR3's place on the DNA is in doubt, the DNA is left out and the CDR3 is given as listed by TCRdb. This rearrangement joins TRBV7-2 to TRBJ1-5; TRBD1, the D gene given by the table, was not confirmed from the DNA. The CDR3 spans 24 residues, counting both ends. The germline V gene has CDR1 SGHTA and CDR2 FQGNSA. The CDR3 here is CASSLGRDGSYEQYFGPGMEPQHF.

This chain joins TRBV20-1 and TRBJ2-7, with TRBD2 matching 9 bases. The V gene end was trimmed by 2 bases and the J gene end by 3 bases; junction bases not matched to a gene: 2. Per germline, CDR1 DFQATT and CDR2 SNEGSKA (reference sequence). The CDR3 is 13 residues long. The CDR3 is CSARISGSYEQYF. The CDR3 DNA sequence: TGCAGTGCTAGAATTAGCGGGAGCTACGAGCAGTACTTC.

This chain links TRBV7-9 with TRBJ1-2; perhaps TRBD1 as D (6 bases). This CDR3 has 14 residues. Germline V gives CDR1 SEHNR, CDR2 FQNEAQ (reference sequence). V was trimmed by 1 base and J by 7 bases, leaving 13 bases between them. This CDR3 is CASSLGDRRGGYTF. CDR3 DNA sequence: TGTGCCAGCAGCTTAGGTGACAGGAGGGGTGGCTACACCTTC.

The chain carries TRBV18 and TRBJ2-2; the match to TRBD1 covers 9 bases. Germline V gene data show CDR1 as KGHSH and CDR2 as LQKENI. CDR3 length equals 17 residues. J was trimmed by 5 bases and V by 3 bases; bases with no gene match: 10. The CDR3, as DNA: TGTGCCAGCTCACCGCCCGGGACAGGGAGTAAGACCGGGGAGCTGTTTTTT. Protein product: CASSPPGTGSKTGELFF.

This clonotype was seen ten or more times. The V and J genes are TRBV9 and TRBJ1-4; D is undetermined. The CDR3 sequence is 14 residues long. Germline V CDR1 and CDR2: SGDLS, YYNGEE. Deletions cut 2 bases from V and 8 bases from J, with 13 bases between. For the CDR3, the DNA is TGTGCCAGCAGCGTGGACTTGCGCGGGGAAAAACTGTTTTTT. Translated, it gives CASSVDLRGEKLFF. Filled out from reference TRBV9 and TRBJ1-4, the complete variable domain reads DSGVTQTPKHLITATGQRVTLRCSPRSGDLSVYWYQQSLDQGLQFLIQYYNGEERAKGNILERFSAQQFPDLHSELNLSSLELGDSALYFCASSVDLRGEKLFFGSGTQLSVL.

This clonotype was seen at least ten times. The V call is TRBV6-5, the J call TRBJ2-7; D is possibly TRBD2 (5 bases). The CDR3 totals 13 residues. Between the trimmed V and J ends, which lost 0 bases and 4 bases, there was a span of 7 bases. Germline V gives CDR1 MNHEY, CDR2 SVGAGI. This CDR3 reads CASSYSRRYEQYF. The DNA for the CDR3 is TGTGCCAGCAGTTACTCGAGGAGGTACGAGCAGTACTTC.

J is TRBJ1-6 and V is TRBV28; no definite D call. Deletions cut 5 bases from V and 7 bases from J, with 3 bases between. From germline, CDR1 is MDHEN and CDR2 SYDVKM. The CDR3 spans 11 residues. The CDR3 spells CASSLNSPLHF. CDR3 DNA sequence: TGTGCCAGCAGTCTAAATTCACCCCTCCACTTT.

This clonotype was recorded at least ten times. V and J are TRBV20-1 and TRBJ2-5; perhaps TRBD1 as D (5 bases). V dropped 7 bases and J dropped 2 bases, with 11 bases sitting between them. Per germline, CDR1 DFQATT and CDR2 SNEGSKA (reference sequence). The CDR3 extends over 12 amino acids. The CDR3 DNA reads as TGCAGTGGTGCCCCAGGGCAAGAGACCCAGTACTTC. This translates into CSGAPGQETQYF.

Many counts were recorded for this clonotype. The genes are TRBV7-2 and TRBJ2-3; 7 positions match TRBD2. The CDR3 totals 17 residues. Germline CDR1 SGHTA, CDR2 FQGNSA. Trimming removed 7 bases from V and 2 bases from J; junction bases left unmatched: 15. CDR3 coding DNA: TGTGCCAGCACCCATCGATCGGCGGGAGCGAACACAGATACGCAGTATTTT. This codes for CASTHRSAGANTDTQYF. Variable domain in full (rest from reference TRBV7-2 and TRBJ2-3): GAGVSQSPSNKVTEKGKDVELRCDPISGHTALYWYRQSLGQGLEFLIYFQGNSAPDKSGLPSDRFSAERTGGSVSTLTIQRTQQEDSAVYLCASTHRSAGANTDTQYFGPGTRLTVL.

The chain combines TRBV7-9 with TRBJ1-3, with TRBD1 matching 10 bases. The CDR3 runs to 18 residues. CDR1 is SEHNR and CDR2 is FQNEAQ in the germline V gene (reference sequence). J lost 1 base, V lost 4 bases, and 10 bases had no gene match. The DNA for the CDR3 is TGTGCCAGCAGCTGGGCGGGACAGGGGAGACCTTCTGGAAACACCATATATTTT. As protein: CASSWAGQGRPSGNTIYF.

The gene calls are TRBV27 and TRBJ2-7; 8 nucleotides match TRBD2. CDR1 MNHEY and CDR2 SMNVEV come from the germline V gene (reference sequence). This CDR3 is built from 17 residues. J gave up 7 bases and V 1 base, and 15 bases lay outside the gene matches. The CDR3 DNA follows: TGTGCCAGCAGTTTATGGGCGCGGGGAGCGGGAGCGCGGGAGCAGTACTTC. It specifies CASSLWARGAGAREQYF.

This clonotype appeared many times. V and J are TRBV24-1 and TRBJ2-5, with D perhaps matching TRBD1 (7 bases). V lost 4 bases to trimming and J lost 5 bases, with 16 bases between them. There are 15 residues in the CDR3. Germline CDR1 and CDR2: KGHDR and SFDVKD. The CDR3 nucleotides are TGTGCCACCAGTGAACCGGAGGGGGCCGGGGAGACCCAGTACTTC. This codes for CATSEPEGAGETQYF.

A remark on this clonotype: It may be a read error: a sequence one base away is much more abundant. The gene calls are TRBV5-1 and TRBJ2-3; 9 positions agree with TRBD2. The DNA end is more similar to TRBJ2-5, so the J call may be wrong. The CDR3 runs to 15 residues. Germline CDR1 is SGHRS and CDR2 is YFSETQ. CDR3 sequence (DNA): TGCGCCAGCAGCCTGCTAGCGGGATGGGGAGAGACCCAGTACTTC. Protein: CASSLLAGWGETQYF.

Many counts were recorded for this clonotype. V is TRBV20-1 and J is TRBJ2-1; 8 bases line up with TRBD2. Trimming at V came to 1 base and at J to 16 bases, leaving 18 bases not matched to a gene. This CDR3 contains 15 residues. Germline CDR1 is DFQATT and CDR2 is SNEGSKA (reference sequence). The CDR3, as DNA: TGCAGTGCTAGAGTCGCCAGTGACGGACTAGCAATGGCCTTCTTC. This sequence encodes CSARVASDGLAMAFF.

Many counts were recorded for this clonotype. The chain's CDR3 is CASKVNRDDEQFF. The CDR3 DNA reads TGTGCCAGCAAAGTTAACAGGGATGATGAGCAGTTCTTC. The rearrangement links TRBV2 to TRBJ2-1, with a possible D match to TRBD1 (6 bases). V was clipped by 7 bases and J by 8 bases, with 15 bases between them. The CDR3 consists of 13 residues. Germline-derived CDR1 and CDR2 are SNHLY and FYNNEI.

The chain employs TRBV5-1 and TRBJ2-7; a weak D match, TRBD1 (5 bases). This CDR3 has 12 amino acids. CDR1 and CDR2 (germline): SGHRS, YFSETQ. The ends were cut back, 5 bases at V and 6 bases at J, with 12 bases in the middle. The CDR3: CASRTDRAEQYF. Written as DNA, the CDR3 is TGCGCCAGCAGGACAGATCGGGCCGAGCAGTACTTC.

This clonotype came up many times. V gene TRBV20-1 combines with J gene TRBJ2-3; D gene ambiguous. Germline V gene sequence: CDR1 DFQATT, CDR2 SNEGSKA (reference sequence). V was pared by 5 bases and J by 0 bases, with 15 bases between. The CDR3 extends over 15 amino acids. This CDR3 is CSARRGGSSTDTQYF. CDR3 DNA sequence: TGCAGTGCTCGCCGTGGCGGATCTAGCACAGATACGCAGTATTTT.

As concerns this clonotype: A much larger clone differs by one base, so this may be a read error. This CDR3 fails to terminate in the conserved phenylalanine or tryptophan, so it likely reflects a read error. This chain links TRBV5-4 with TRBJ1-2; tentative D call: TRBD1 (6 bases). CDR3 size: 14 residues. V lost 4 bases and J lost 7, with 17 bases in between. In germline, CDR1 is SGHNT, CDR2 YYREEE (reference sequence). The CDR3 spells CASSPDSRGGGYTL. The CDR3 region has the DNA TGTGCCAGCAGCCCGGACAGTCGCGGCGGTGGCTACACCCTC.